This T cell receptor (beta chain) originates from a study of T cells in Graves' hyperthyroidism and ophthalmopathy. Study-wide context: Upon initial diagnosis and before any treatment, peripheral blood was collected. Points from the study as a whole: Separation of ophthalmopathy from stable hyperthyroidism was achieved by a 13 V-J model.

Lactation, pregnancy, other autoimmune disease or uncontrolled infection led to exclusion of patients. Over 8 ml fresh peripheral blood yielded the PBMCs. There were TCR beta CDR3 regions amplified from RNA transcripts. The study used the HTBI primer set for a first-round RT-PCR of the TCR CDR3. TCRdb processed the multiplex PCR reads anew with MiXCR; each CDR3 protein has one entry. The sample has around 240,000 distinct CDR3 sequences, around 17% seen once; the top ten hold about 29%. There are many counts of this clonotype. Its antigen is unidentified. V trimming: 4 bases; J trimming: 2 bases; junction bases outside the gene matches: 9. This CDR3 contains 18 residues. The germline V gene has CDR1 SGHAT and CDR2 FQNNGV.

The genes are TRBV11-2 and TRBJ2-4, with 12 positions matching TRBD1. Sequencing was carried out using blood. The clonotype originates from a woman aged 18-35 years with Graves' ophthalmopathy. The CDR3 bases are TGTGCCAGCAGCTCTCCCAGGGACAGGGGGCTGTCCAAAAACATTCAGTACTTC. Translation gives CASSSPRDRGLSKNIQYF.